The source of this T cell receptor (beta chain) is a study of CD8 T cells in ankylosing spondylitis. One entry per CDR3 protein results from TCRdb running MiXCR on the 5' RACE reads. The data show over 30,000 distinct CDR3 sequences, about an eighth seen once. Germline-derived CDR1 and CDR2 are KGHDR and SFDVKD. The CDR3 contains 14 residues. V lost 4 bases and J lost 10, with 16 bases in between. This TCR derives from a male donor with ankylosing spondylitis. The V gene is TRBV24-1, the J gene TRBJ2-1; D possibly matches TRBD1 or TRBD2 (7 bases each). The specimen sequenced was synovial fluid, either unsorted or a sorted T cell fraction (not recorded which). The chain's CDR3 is CATSDNRGGGEQFF. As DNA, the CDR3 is TGTGCCACCAGTGACAACAGGGGCGGGGGCGAGCAGTTCTTC.